This entry is about one T cell receptor (beta chain). This clone was found a few times. What this receptor recognizes is not known. Qualities for individual bases were not recorded, and no much larger clone is one base off. These data originate in a study of beta chain features in type 1 diabetes (dated by TCRdb to the late 2010s). As for the study more broadly: Patients and healthy donors did not differ in mean age, gender distribution, total cell number or subset yield. A total of about 100,000,000 sorted cells were examined across all samples, and RNA yield correlated strongly with the number of cells per subset. In the study, TCRB repertoires of sorted circulating CD4+ T cell subsets from recently diagnosed type 1 diabetes patients were compared with those of matched healthy donors. Regulatory and stem cell-like memory subsets were obtained from only 8 patients and roughly eight healthy donors, while naive and central memory subsets were obtained from all 30 or so donors.

The research as a whole found: A moderate but significant shortening of TCRB CDR3 length was observed in type 1 diabetes patients in all four CD4+ subsets. Only small numbers of individuals were included in the HLA sub-analyses, which left unresolved whether HLA type had any influence on TCRB rearrangement. PCR might favor shorter templates, but patient and control samples were amplified and corrected together, so any skew would affect both groups equally. Fewer insertions and more nucleotide deletions at VDJ recombination sites were observed in patients with type 1 diabetes, implying thymic rearrangement abnormalities. Sequencing cDNA rather than genomic DNA could over-represent highly expressing activated cells, although activation and CD3 levels did not differ between groups. Naive, central memory and regulatory TCRB repertoires appeared more similar among patients than among healthy donors.

Each donor gave one peripheral blood draw, approximately 110 mL on average, collected into heparinised tubes. Naive, central memory, regulatory and stem cell-like memory CD4+ T cells were sorted on a BD FACSAria II using a panel including CD45RO, CCR7, CD25, CD127, CD95 and CD27. Purity was above 95% for every sorted population. PBMCs were separated immediately by Lymphoprep density gradient centrifugation and were stained directly, without being cultured. To minimize batch effects, samples were stained and sorted in pairs, one healthy donor with one patient per experiment. The High Capacity cDNA Reverse Transcription Kit was used to reverse transcribe all of the isolated RNA, meaning that expressed TCRB transcripts were what got sequenced. Deep immunoSEQ sequencing was performed on naive, central memory and regulatory T cell samples, with an average of around 3.4 million total reads per sample. After sorted cells were lysed in RLT buffer, RNA was extracted with DNase-treated RNeasy Micro or Mini kits, with the choice depending on cell number. Each cell subset was processed separately to prevent cross-contamination, with patient and healthy donor samples processed together. The immunoSEQ multiplex PCR was used to amplify TCRB sequences from cDNA, generating 87-bp fragments that spanned the CDR3 region. Sequencing of the amplicons was performed on the Illumina HiSeq platform. Per the source publication's procedure: Synthetic template baselines were used to correct PCR bias computationally, reads within Hamming distance 2 were collapsed together, and singletons that could not be merged were discarded. Reads were aligned against IMGT to assign V, D and J genes, CDR3 length and insertions or deletions at six rearrangement sites. Within each subset, clonotype counts were normalized to sorted cell number, after which true diversity and Gini coefficients were computed with the tcR R package. Repertoire sharing was quantified using the overlap coefficient calculated on TCRB nucleotide sequences. TCRdb holds this immuneACCESS table with in-frame rearrangements only. Some clones are missing; in checked studies, unresolved V genes explain under half, and the rest has no known cause. The D gene and trimming were derived from the DNA, and the V and J assignments and clone size from that table. For this sample there are 300,000 to 450,000 clones; 8% to 10% appear just once. The leading ten clones occupy less than 0.65% of the sample.

V is cut back by 2 bases and J by 1 base, with 15 bases in the junction unmatched. CDR1 and CDR2, looked up from the germline V gene, are SGHTA and FQGNSA. From its cysteine to its phenylalanine, the CDR3 spans 19 amino acids. The kept DNA is CDR3 alone, 57 bases in frame from the first base. The sample taken for sequencing was central memory CD4+ T cells from blood. The chain uses TRBV7-2 and TRBJ1-1; a stretch of 8 junction bases matches TRBD1. The clonotype was recovered from a young man with type 1 diabetes. The DNA sequence is TGTGCCAGCAGCTTATTGGCGGCCGGGACAGGAAGAAGGAACACTGAAGCTTTCTTT. Its translation reads: CASSLLAAGTGRRNTEAFF. Here the CDR3 is joined to the reference TRBV7-2 and TRBJ1-1 genes, and the full variable domain is: GAGVSQSPSNKVTEKGKDVELRCDPISGHTALYWYRQSLGQGLEFLIYFQGNSAPDKSGLPSDRFSAERTGGSVSTLTIQRTQQEDSAVYLCASSLLAAGTGRRNTEAFFGQGTRLTVV.